A single sample gave rise to the 21 T cell receptor beta chains below, sequenced in a study of CXCR3-negative and CXCR3-positive naive CD8 T cells. Through 5' RACE with UMI labels, the TRB cDNA libraries were prepared. TCRdb reprocessed the 5' RACE reads; each CDR3 protein has one entry and no DNA is given. The repertoire table contains over 35,000 distinct CDR3 sequences. The sample taken for sequencing was naive CXCR3- CD8+ T cells from blood. Subset described: CD45RO-CCR7+CD27+CD95- naive CD8+ T cells lacking CXCR3 (TNR3-). The origin of the receptors is a human donor in good health. Some clones in this sample may be carry-over from other donors' samples.

The chain combines TRBV5-1 with TRBJ2-5. From germline, CDR1 is SGHRS and CDR2 YFSETQ. CDR3 length: 13 amino acids. CDR3 sequence: CASSLALPETQYF.

V and J are TRBV7-6 and TRBJ1-1; TCRdb picks TRBD1, but there is no DNA to check that call. The germline gives CDR1 SGHVS, CDR2 FNYEAQ. The CDR3 spans 15 residues. CDR3 protein: CASSFHDKTGREAFF.

The J gene is TRBJ2-1, the V gene TRBV30; with no DNA, the TCRdb D assignment of TRBD1 cannot be verified. The germline V gene has CDR1 GTSNPN and CDR2 SVGIG (reference sequence). The CDR3 runs 11 residues. The CDR3 region is CAWSRGNEQFF.

The rearrangement links TRBV6-5 to TRBJ2-3; the D call from TCRdb, TRBD1, cannot be confirmed without DNA. Germline V gene sequence: CDR1 MNHEY, CDR2 SVGAGI. This CDR3 has 17 amino acids. The chain's CDR3 is CASSTTTGNKLTDTQYF.

This sequence joins TRBV5-1 and TRBJ1-4; there is no DNA to check the TCRdb D call of TRBD1. Germline V CDR1 and CDR2: SGHRS, YFSETQ. This CDR3 has 15 amino acids. The CDR3 is CASSFTGPDYEKLFF.

The chain employs TRBV11-2 and TRBJ2-1; there is no DNA to check the TCRdb D call of TRBD2. CDR1 and CDR2 from the germline V gene are SGHAT and FQNNGV. The CDR3 totals 12 residues. CDR3 protein: CASSPLADEQFF.

The chain employs TRBV20-1 and TRBJ2-3; there is no DNA to check the TCRdb D call of TRBD1. Looked up from germline, CDR1 is DFQATT and CDR2 is SNEGSKA (reference sequence). The CDR3 extends over 16 amino acids. CDR3 in amino acids: CSAPPSWGPSTDTQYF.

The CDR3 sequence is CSVAGTSDYGYTF. The V and J genes are TRBV29-1 and TRBJ1-2. CDR1 SQVTM and CDR2 ANQGSEA come from the germline V gene. The CDR3 spans 13 residues.

The V gene is TRBV29-1, the J gene TRBJ1-1. CDR1 and CDR2 from the germline V gene are SQVTM and ANQGSEA. This CDR3 is built from 12 residues. The CDR3: CSVQGGGTEAFF.

V and J are TRBV29-1 and TRBJ2-7; TCRdb gives TRBD2 as the D gene, but with no DNA this cannot be confirmed. The CDR3 is made up of 16 amino acids. The germline V gene encodes CDR1 SQVTM and CDR2 ANQGSEA. The CDR3 spells CSVEDPEREGSYEQYF.

This sequence joins TRBV28 and TRBJ1-1. The CDR3 loop spans 15 amino acids. CDR1 MDHEN and CDR2 SYDVKM come from the germline V gene. CDR3 region: CASSLRVDLNTEAFF.

V and J are TRBV12-3 or TRBV12-4 and TRBJ1-5; TCRdb calls TRBD1, which cannot be checked without DNA. The CDR3 covers 13 residues. Here the CDR3 reads CASSGDGYQPQHF.

The genes are TRBV7-9 and TRBJ2-1; TCRdb reports TRBD1, a call that lacks DNA to check it against. There are 15 residues in the CDR3. The germline CDR1 and CDR2 sequences are SEHNR and FQNEAQ (reference sequence). The CDR3 protein is CASRHPGATYNEQFF.

The V call is TRBV4-2, the J call TRBJ2-2. Germline CDR1 LGHNA, CDR2 YNFKEQ. The CDR3 loop spans 14 amino acids. This CDR3 is CASSQGQGGGELFF.

The V call is TRBV7-6, the J call TRBJ2-7; no DNA is available, so the TRBD2 call from TCRdb remains unchecked. CDR1 is SGHVS, CDR2 FNYEAQ, per germline. The CDR3 runs 13 residues. The CDR3 here is CASSLISAAEQYF.

CDR3 region: CASSLYSNEQFF. The chain uses TRBV7-8 and TRBJ2-1. Germline V gene lookup returns CDR1 SGHVS and CDR2 FQNEAQ. This CDR3 contains 12 residues.

The chain joins TRBV7-9 to TRBJ2-5. This CDR3 spans 15 amino acids. Germline V lookup: CDR1 SEHNR, CDR2 FQNEAQ (reference sequence). This CDR3 is CASSLWVEDQETQYF. Full variable domain (rest looked up from reference TRBV7-9 and TRBJ2-5): DTGVSQNPRHKITKRGQNVTFRCDPISEHNRLYWYRQTLGQGPEFLTYFQNEAQLEKSRLLSDRFSAERPKGSFSTLEIQRTEQGDSAMYLCASSLWVEDQETQYFGPGTRLLVL.

The rearrangement links TRBV27 to TRBJ1-5; TCRdb gives TRBD1 as the D gene, but with no DNA this cannot be confirmed. The CDR3 loop spans 16 amino acids. Looked up from germline, CDR1 is MNHEY and CDR2 is SMNVEV (reference sequence). The CDR3 sequence: CASTSLIGGWNQPQHF.

The V and J genes are TRBV28 and TRBJ2-1; the TCRdb D gene call, TRBD1, has no DNA to confirm it. This CDR3 has 14 residues. CDR1 is MDHEN, CDR2 SYDVKM, per germline. CDR3 region: CAITGQGIVNEQFF. Using reference TRBV28 and TRBJ2-1 for the parts outside the CDR3, the full variable domain is DVKVTQSSRYLVKRTGEKVFLECVQDMDHENMFWYRQDPGLGLRLIYFSYDVKMKEKGDIPEGYSVSREKKERFSLILESASTNQTSMYLCAITGQGIVNEQFFGPGTRLTVL.

The chain has TRBV11-2 and TRBJ2-2; TCRdb's D call, TRBD1, is unchecked because there is no DNA. Germline V gene sequence: CDR1 SGHAT, CDR2 FQNNGV. The CDR3 loop spans 16 amino acids. CDR3 protein: CASSFGTEIYTGELFF.

The chain couples TRBV6-1 to TRBJ1-5; without DNA, the TCRdb call of TRBD1 cannot be checked. The CDR3 loop spans 15 amino acids. From germline, CDR1 is MNHNS and CDR2 SASEGT. The CDR3 sequence: CASSDPGQGFQPQHF.